This entry lists 24 T cell receptor beta chains sequenced from one sample in a study of blood T cell repertoires in COVID-19. Some clones are missing from TCRdb's copy, which holds only in-frame ones; the method was immunoSEQ multiplex PCR. The sample lists 50,000 to 70,000 clones; approximately 87% were seen once. The specimen sequenced was peripheral blood. These receptors came from a man aged 55 to 70 with active or convalescent COVID-19.

This clone was counted a single time. The chain links TRBV6-2 or TRBV6-3 to TRBJ2-1, with D possibly being TRBD1 (6 bases). Germline V gives CDR1 MNHEY, CDR2 SVGEGT. This CDR3 is 14 amino acids long. Trimming pared 6 bases from V and 6 bases from J, leaving 15 bases between. CDR3 nucleotide sequence: TGTGCCAGCAGCCGAGGACAGCCCGCCAATGAGCAGTTCTTC. Protein sequence: CASSRGQPANEQFF.

This chain uses TRBV9 with TRBJ1-3; TRBD1 matches 8 bases. The germline gives CDR1 SGDLS, CDR2 YYNGEE. V was clipped by 2 bases and J by 2 bases; unmatched bases: 6. The CDR3 length is 16 residues. CDR3 in DNA: TGTGCCAGCAGCGTCCAGGGGGCGCAGACTGGAAACACCATATATTTT. It specifies CASSVQGAQTGNTIYF. The whole variable domain, filled in from reference TRBV9 and TRBJ1-3, reads DSGVTQTPKHLITATGQRVTLRCSPRSGDLSVYWYQQSLDQGLQFLIQYYNGEERAKGNILERFSAQQFPDLHSELNLSSLELGDSALYFCASSVQGAQTGNTIYFGEGSWLTVV.

This chain joins TRBV5-1 and TRBJ2-1; perhaps TRBD1 as D (5 bases). CDR3 length: 16 residues. Germline-derived CDR1 and CDR2 are SGHRS and YFSETQ. Trimming pared 2 bases from V and 0 bases from J, leaving 12 bases between. This chain's CDR3 is CASSFTTGSSYNEQFF. The CDR3 DNA reads as TGCGCCAGCAGCTTCACTACAGGAAGCTCCTACAATGAGCAGTTCTTC. Full variable domain (missing parts from reference TRBV5-1 and TRBJ2-1): KAGVTQTPRYLIKTRGQQVTLSCSPISGHRSVSWYQQTPGQGLQFLFEYFSETQRNKGNFPGRFSGRQFSNSRSEMNVSTLELGDSALYLCASSFTTGSSYNEQFFGPGTRLTVL.

V and J are TRBV6-4 and TRBJ2-5; 12 nucleotides align to TRBD1. Germline values: CDR1 MRHNA, CDR2 SNTAGT. The CDR3 runs 19 residues. After removal of 7 bases from V and 6 bases from J, the junction contained 21 bases not matched to a gene. CDR3 loop: CASTERGDRGLAPGQTQYF. The CDR3 DNA is TGTGCCAGCACCGAAAGGGGGGACAGGGGGCTCGCCCCCGGGCAGACCCAGTACTTC.

V usage is TRBV18 and J usage is TRBJ2-7; D is uncertain. CDR1 and CDR2 (germline): KGHSH, LQKENI. V lost 0 bases to trimming and J lost 4 bases, with 13 bases between them. The CDR3 contains 15 residues. Here the CDR3 DNA reads TGTGCCAGCTCACCACCTAGCAGACCTTTTTACGAGCAGTACTTC. Translated: CASSPPSRPFYEQYF.

The V and J genes are TRBV28 and TRBJ1-3; D is undetermined. Trimming stripped 1 base from V and 2 bases from J, with 12 bases between. The germline gives CDR1 MDHEN, CDR2 SYDVKM. The CDR3 totals 16 residues. The CDR3: CASSLSGLSAGNTIYF. The CDR3 DNA follows: TGTGCCAGCAGTTTATCGGGTTTAAGTGCTGGAAACACCATATATTTT.

This rearrangement joins TRBV12-5 to TRBJ1-2; 9 nucleotides line up with TRBD1. CDR1 LGHNT and CDR2 FRNRAP come from the germline V gene. The V and J ends lost 2 bases and 6 bases, in that order; junction bases with no gene match: 7. CDR3 length: 15 residues. The CDR3 reads CASGLPPRQGDGYTF. The CDR3, as DNA: TGTGCTAGTGGTTTGCCTCCGAGACAGGGGGATGGCTACACCTTC.

CDR3 nucleotides: TGTGCCAGCAGTAAACAGGGGGTAGTTCAGGGCTACACCTTC. This encodes CASSKQGVVQGYTF. The V call is TRBV6-6, the J call TRBJ1-2, with TRBD1 identical over 8 bases. The CDR3 is 14 residues long. V dropped 5 bases and J dropped 8; count of bases not matched to a gene: 10. The germline V gene encodes CDR1 MNHNY and CDR2 SVGAGI (reference sequence).

The rearrangement uses TRBV6-5 and TRBJ2-7, with 7 bases matching TRBD1. The CDR3 length is 13 residues. Germline trimming cut 9 bases from V and 3 bases from J; bases unmatched to any gene: 8. Germline CDR1 reads MNHEY; CDR2 reads SVGAGI. CDR3 sequence reads: CASARDRGYEQYF. In DNA, the CDR3 is TGTGCCAGTGCCCGGGACAGAGGCTACGAGCAGTACTTC.

This sequence joins TRBV29-1 and TRBJ1-1; D remains ambiguous. V was clipped by 3 bases and J by 2 bases, with 7 bases between them. Germline V gene sequence: CDR1 SQVTM, CDR2 ANQGSEA. The length of the CDR3 is 12 residues. CDR3 residues: CSVDSGNTEAFF. CDR3 sequence (DNA): TGCAGCGTTGATTCAGGTAACACTGAAGCTTTCTTT.

The chain links TRBV6-2 or TRBV6-3 to TRBJ2-2; no clear D. V was trimmed by 1 base and J by 5 bases, leaving 14 bases between them. The CDR3 totals 16 residues. CDR1 and CDR2 (germline): MNHEY, SVGEGT. CDR3 sequence (DNA): TGTGCCAGCAGTTACTTTTCGAGCTTGCCAACCGGGGAGCTGTTTTTT. It specifies CASSYFSSLPTGELFF.

This clone was recorded only once. V and J are TRBV6-5 and TRBJ2-7; 9 positions match TRBD1. This CDR3 has 14 residues. Trimming removed 6 bases from V and 3 bases from J; junction bases left unmatched: 6. Germline CDR1 is MNHEY and CDR2 is SVGAGI. Here the CDR3 reads CASRPGQGVYEQYF. CDR3 DNA sequence: TGTGCCAGCAGGCCGGGACAGGGTGTCTACGAGCAGTACTTC.

The chain recombines TRBV5-1 with TRBJ1-1, with D tentatively TRBD1 (5 bases). The length of the CDR3 is 14 residues. In germline, CDR1 is SGHRS, CDR2 YFSETQ. The V end lost 4 bases, the J end lost 3 bases, and 13 bases lay between the germline ends. CDR3 region: CASSGQGVHTEAFF. CDR3 DNA: TGCGCCAGCAGCGGCCAGGGTGTACACACTGAAGCTTTCTTT.

This sequence joins TRBV15 and TRBJ1-2; 10 bases fit TRBD1. V trimming: 6 bases; J trimming: 3 bases; junction bases outside the gene matches: 4. The germline CDR1 and CDR2 sequences are LNHNV and YYDKDF (reference sequence). This CDR3 has 14 residues. The CDR3 sequence: CATRRQGADYGYTF. The CDR3 DNA follows: TGTGCCACCAGACGACAGGGGGCGGACTATGGCTACACCTTC.

V gene TRBV5-1 combines with J gene TRBJ2-7, with a weak D call TRBD1 (6 bases). The V end lost 1 base, the J end lost 2 bases, and 13 bases lay between the germline ends. From germline, CDR1 is SGHRS and CDR2 YFSETQ. The CDR3 is made up of 15 amino acids. DNA for the CDR3: TGCGCCAGCAGCTTGTCAGGGGTCTTCGCCTACGAGCAGTACTTC. Residues: CASSLSGVFAYEQYF.

The chain has TRBV10-3 and TRBJ2-3; 8 bases are a match to TRBD1. CDR1 is ENHRY, CDR2 SYGVKD, per germline. The CDR3 runs 16 residues. J gave up 2 bases and V 6 bases, and 10 bases lay outside the gene matches. The CDR3 bases are TGTGCCATCAGCACCGGGACAGGAGTTTTCACAGATACGCAGTATTTT. Translating it yields CAISTGTGVFTDTQYF.

This clone appeared a few times. The chain employs TRBV14 and TRBJ2-1, with TRBD2 matching over 7 bases. The CDR3 consists of 14 residues. Germline V gene sequence: CDR1 SGHDN, CDR2 FVKESK. Losses at the gene ends were 5 bases for V and 5 bases for J; bases not matched to a gene: 6. CDR3 amino acids: CASSYTGTNNEQFF. The CDR3 coding sequence is TGTGCCAGCAGCTACACCGGGACTAACAATGAGCAGTTCTTC.

The genes are TRBV2 and TRBJ2-5; 9 bases are a match to TRBD1. The germline V gene encodes CDR1 SNHLY and CDR2 FYNNEI. Unmatched junction bases numbered 6, after V lost 1 base and J lost 3 bases. The CDR3 has 16 residues. The CDR3 bases are TGTGCCAGCAGTGAAGGTCGGACAGGGGCAAAAGAGACCCAGTACTTC. It encodes CASSEGRTGAKETQYF. Using reference TRBV2 and TRBJ2-5 for the parts outside the CDR3, the full variable domain is EPEVTQTPSHQVTQMGQEVILRCVPISNHLYFYWYRQILGQKVEFLVSFYNNEISEKSEIFDDQFSVERPDGSNFTLKIRSTKLEDSAMYFCASSEGRTGAKETQYFGPGTRLLVL.

The rearrangement links TRBV19 to TRBJ1-1; a weak D match, TRBD1 (6 bases). CDR1 and CDR2 (germline): LNHDA, SQIVND (reference sequence). The CDR3 covers 14 residues. V lost 9 bases, J lost 5 bases, and 19 bases lay in between. CDR3 in amino acids: CARPEDSWGTEAFF. Here the CDR3 DNA reads TGTGCCAGACCCGAGGACAGTTGGGGAACTGAAGCTTTCTTT.

V gene TRBV2 combines with J gene TRBJ2-2, with a possible D match to TRBD1 (6 bases). Trimming shortened V by 5 bases and J by 5 bases, and 12 bases separated the two germline ends. Germline V gives CDR1 SNHLY, CDR2 FYNNEI. This CDR3 contains 14 residues. DNA for the CDR3: TGTGCCAGCAGTCCCAAGGGGGTTACCGGGGAGCTGTTTTTT. This translates into CASSPKGVTGELFF.

The chain is built from TRBV11-2 and TRBJ1-1; 7 bases line up with TRBD1. CDR1 SGHAT and CDR2 FQNNGV come from the germline V gene. Trimming took 5 bases from V and 0 from J; bases not matched to a gene: 9. The CDR3 contains 16 residues. The CDR3 nucleotides are TGTGCCAGCAGCATTGACAGGGTACTAGTGAACACTGAAGCTTTCTTT. Encoded protein: CASSIDRVLVNTEAFF.

The chain couples TRBV28 to TRBJ2-1, with 12 bases fitting TRBD2. CDR1 and CDR2 (germline): MDHEN, SYDVKM. The junction had 12 bases not matched to a gene; V was cut back by 3 bases and J by 9 bases. This CDR3 spans 17 amino acids. The CDR3 sequence is CASSFPSTSGRIVEQFF. CDR3 nucleotide sequence: TGTGCCAGCAGTTTTCCGTCGACTAGCGGGAGAATAGTTGAGCAGTTCTTC.

The chain links TRBV6-6 to TRBJ2-4, with 8 bases lining up with TRBD2. This CDR3 is built from 16 residues. V lost 6 bases, J lost 0 bases, and 7 bases stayed unmatched. The germline V gene has CDR1 MNHNY and CDR2 SVGAGI (reference sequence). The CDR3 region has the DNA TGTGCCAGCAGAAGTAGCGGGACCCTAGCCAAAAACATTCAGTACTTC. Translating it yields CASRSSGTLAKNIQYF.

In DNA form, the CDR3 reads TGTGCCAGCAGCACCCGACTAGCGGGGGACCTCCAAGAGACCCAGTACTTC. Its protein product is CASSTRLAGDLQETQYF. The chain recombines TRBV9 with TRBJ2-5; 12 bases map to TRBD2. Germline loops: CDR1 SGDLS, CDR2 YYNGEE. V shed 4 bases, J shed 1 base, and the junction held 8 bases outside the gene matches. The CDR3 consists of 17 residues.